The 26 T cell receptor beta chains in this list originate from one sample, sequenced in a study of CD8+ T cells in alopecia areata. Extracted from the samples, RNA was reverse transcribed into cDNA to serve as the sequencing template. Here immunoSEQ multiplex PCR was the method, and the copy in TCRdb shows in-frame clones only, minus some. The repertoire holds under 200,000 clones, with roughly 65% as singletons. Stated treatment: oral pan-JAK inhibitor, 5-10 mg twice daily. The sequenced sample was CD4+ T cells sorted from blood, obtained at week 4, from a patient treated with tofacitinib. These receptors were obtained from a human donor with alopecia areata.

As for this clone: Other DNA variants within this sample encode the same CDR3. V and J are TRBV29-1 and TRBJ1-5; TRBD1 aligns across 9 bases. J was trimmed by 7 bases and V by 6 bases; bases with no gene match: 7. The CDR3 sequence is 13 residues long. Germline-derived CDR1 and CDR2 are SQVTM and ANQGSEA. DNA for the CDR3: TGCAGCGTGGGACAGGGAGGTGACCAGCCCCAGCATTTT. The encoded protein is CSVGQGGDQPQHF.

This clone was observed a handful of times. The genes are TRBV5-1 and TRBJ2-3, with no clear D. The CDR3 runs to 13 residues. V was trimmed by 1 base and J by 6 bases, leaving 9 bases between them. Germline V gene sequence: CDR1 SGHRS, CDR2 YFSETQ. CDR3 nucleotides: TGCGCCAGCAGCTTGTGGGCCAGGGATACGCAGTATTTT. Its translation: CASSLWARDTQYF.

Comments on this clone: The sample contains more than one DNA sequence encoding this CDR3. The V call is TRBV29-1, the J call TRBJ2-5; no reliable D call. CDR1 SQVTM and CDR2 ANQGSEA come from the germline V gene. The CDR3 is made up of 10 amino acids. The V and J ends lost 4 bases and 5 bases respectively, with 5 bases between them. This chain's CDR3 is CSVAGETQYF. The DNA for the CDR3 is TGCAGCGTTGCCGGGGAGACCCAGTACTTC. The full variable domain, in which reference TRBV29-1 and TRBJ2-5 provide the parts outside the CDR3, is SAVISQKPSRDICQRGTSLTIQCQVDSQVTMMFWYRQQPGQSLTLIATANQGSEATYESGFVIDKFPISRPNLTFSTLTVSNMSPEDSSIYLCSVAGETQYFGPGTRLLVL.

This clone was detected only once. V usage is TRBV30 and J usage is TRBJ1-2, with D possibly being TRBD1 (6 bases). The CDR3 length is 13 residues. Germline V gives CDR1 GTSNPN, CDR2 SVGIG (reference sequence). Trimming removed 0 bases at V and 6 bases at J, with 11 bases between. CDR3: CAWSVRTDHGYTF. DNA of the CDR3: TGTGCCTGGAGTGTACGGACAGACCATGGCTACACCTTC.

The J gene is TRBJ2-5, the V gene TRBV29-1; the D gene is possibly TRBD2 (6 bases). Germline V gives CDR1 SQVTM, CDR2 ANQGSEA. The ends were cut back, 6 bases at V and 0 bases at J, with 8 bases in the middle. The CDR3 consists of 12 residues. The CDR3 reads CSVGGHQETQYF. CDR3 in DNA: TGCAGCGTGGGGGGACACCAAGAGACCCAGTACTTC.

This chain links TRBV29-1 with TRBJ2-5; possible D gene TRBD1, 6 bases. The CDR3 is 14 amino acids. Trimming took 6 bases from V and 5 from J, leaving 19 bases between them. Germline V CDR1 and CDR2: SQVTM, ANQGSEA. This CDR3 reads CSVLTGHMRETQYF. The CDR3 DNA reads as TGCAGCGTCCTGACGGGACATATGAGGGAGACCCAGTACTTC.

The chain is built from TRBV29-1 and TRBJ2-7; maybe TRBD1 (5 bases). V lost 5 bases and J lost 3, with 11 bases in between. The CDR3 sequence is 12 residues long. Germline-derived CDR1 and CDR2 are SQVTM and ANQGSEA. The CDR3 DNA follows: TGCAGCGTTAAGGCCACAGGCTACGAGCAGTACTTC. It codes for CSVKATGYEQYF.

This rearrangement joins TRBV6-5 to TRBJ2-7; D uncertain. The CDR3 runs 13 residues. Trimming removed 6 bases from V and 9 bases from J, with 18 bases in between. Germline assignment: CDR1 MNHEY and CDR2 SVGAGI. CDR3 protein: CASSPRLLRGQYF. The CDR3 DNA is TGTGCCAGCAGCCCTAGGCTCCTACGAGGGCAGTACTTC.

A few counts support this clone. The CDR3 DNA reads TGTGCCTGGAGCCACGGTAGAATCTACGAGCAGTACTTC. Translating gives CAWSHGRIYEQYF. The chain carries TRBV30 and TRBJ2-7, with unresolved D. This CDR3 region has 13 residues. Trimming shortened V by 3 bases and J by 3 bases, and 12 bases separated the two germline ends. Germline CDR1 is GTSNPN and CDR2 is SVGIG (reference sequence).

The rearrangement joins TRBV4-1 to TRBJ1-6, with D unclear. The CDR3 is made up of 15 amino acids. V lost 1 base, J lost 0 bases, and 4 bases lay in between. Germline CDR1 MGHRA, CDR2 YSYEKL. CDR3 residues: CASSQASSYNSPLHF. DNA of the CDR3: TGCGCCAGCAGCCAAGCGAGCTCCTATAATTCACCCCTCCACTTT.

This clone came up once. V and J are TRBV9 and TRBJ2-7; D is undetermined. Germline V gives CDR1 SGDLS, CDR2 YYNGEE. The CDR3 runs 13 residues. Trimming took 2 bases from V and 7 from J, leaving 13 bases between them. The CDR3 reads CASSVVWLGEQYF. Here the CDR3 DNA reads TGTGCCAGCAGCGTGGTGTGGCTGGGGGAGCAGTACTTC.

This chain joins TRBV30 and TRBJ1-2, with D perhaps TRBD1 (5 bases). The V and J ends lost 2 bases and 3 bases respectively, with 10 bases between them. This CDR3 comprises 13 residues. The germline V gene encodes CDR1 GTSNPN and CDR2 SVGIG (reference sequence). The CDR3 DNA follows: TGTGCCTGGAGTACCGGGGGGTACTATGGCTACACCTTC. Its protein product is CAWSTGGYYGYTF.

This chain joins TRBV29-1 and TRBJ1-4; 7 nucleotides agree with TRBD1. CDR3 size: 14 residues. Germline V lookup: CDR1 SQVTM, CDR2 ANQGSEA. The trim removed 5 bases at V and 5 bases at J, leaving 8 bases unmatched. The CDR3 DNA sequence: TGCAGCGTTCTTTCGACGGACAGGAATGAAAAACTGTTTTTT. Protein sequence: CSVLSTDRNEKLFF.

The sample holds one count of this clone. The chain has TRBV7-8 and TRBJ1-5, with a tentative D call TRBD1 (5 bases). Looked up from germline, CDR1 is SGHVS and CDR2 is FQNEAQ. The CDR3 sequence is 15 residues long. Trimming removed 5 bases at V and 3 bases at J, with 14 bases between. CDR3 sequence: CASSPQVGVNQPQHF. Written as DNA, the CDR3 is TGTGCCAGCAGCCCACAGGTGGGGGTCAATCAGCCCCAGCATTTT.

The chain recombines TRBV27 with TRBJ2-1; 7 bases are a match to TRBD1. The CDR3 extends over 15 amino acids. CDR1 and CDR2 (germline): MNHEY, SMNVEV (reference sequence). With 6 bases clipped from V and 3 bases from J, the junction kept 8 bases outside the gene matches. The CDR3 region is CASSQRRDSYNEQFF. DNA of the CDR3: TGTGCCAGCAGCCAGCGCCGGGACAGCTACAATGAGCAGTTCTTC.

The rearrangement links TRBV29-1 to TRBJ2-1; 8 nucleotides agree with TRBD2. The CDR3 spans 15 residues. Per the germline V gene, CDR1 is SQVTM and CDR2 is ANQGSEA. With 0 bases clipped from V and 4 bases from J, the junction kept 5 bases outside the gene matches. CDR3 sequence: CSVEDRSGGYNEQFF. The CDR3 DNA reads TGCAGCGTTGAAGATCGGAGCGGGGGTTACAATGAGCAGTTCTTC.

V gene TRBV30 combines with J gene TRBJ1-5, with a possible D match to TRBD1 (6 bases). The CDR3 is 16 amino acids. Germline V gene sequence: CDR1 GTSNPN, CDR2 SVGIG (reference sequence). V lost 0 bases and J lost 3, with 15 bases in between. The CDR3 here is CAWSVRGGRNNQPQHF. For the CDR3, the DNA is TGTGCCTGGAGTGTACGCGGGGGGCGAAACAATCAGCCCCAGCATTTT.

This clone was picked up many times. V is TRBV5-1 and J is TRBJ2-3, with D maybe TRBD1 (5 bases). With 0 bases removed from V and 1 base from J, the gap between germline ends came to 12 bases. Germline values: CDR1 SGHRS, CDR2 YFSETQ. CDR3 length: 16 residues. The chain's CDR3 is CASSLDAVRGTDTQYF. The CDR3, as DNA: TGCGCCAGCAGCTTGGATGCGGTCAGGGGCACAGATACGCAGTATTTT.

Only a few counts were recorded for this clone. The rearrangement uses TRBV7-8 and TRBJ1-3, with D unresolved. Germline V lookup: CDR1 SGHVS, CDR2 FQNEAQ. Trimming left V 6 bases short and J 0 bases short, with 12 bases between. The CDR3 is 15 amino acids. The CDR3 sequence: CASRLGSYSGNTIYF. The DNA of the CDR3 is TGTGCCAGCAGGCTGGGGTCCTACTCTGGAAACACCATATATTTT. The full variable domain, rest sourced from reference TRBV7-8 and TRBJ1-3, is GAGVSQSPRYKVAKRGQDVALRCDPISGHVSLFWYQQALGQGPEFLTYFQNEAQLDKSGLPSDRFFAERPEGSVSTLKIQRTQQEDSAVYLCASRLGSYSGNTIYFGEGSWLTVV.

This clone was seen just once. This chain links TRBV25-1 with TRBJ2-2; D not resolved. CDR1 and CDR2 from the germline V gene are MGHDK and SYGVNS. This CDR3 contains 14 residues. V was shortened by 1 base and J by 3 bases, with 6 bases between the two germline ends. The CDR3 region has the DNA TGTGCCAGCAGTGAATTTCGCTACACCGGGGAGCTGTTTTTT. Amino acids: CASSEFRYTGELFF.

The rearrangement joins TRBV11-2 to TRBJ2-3; 12 bases line up with TRBD2. The ends lost 5 bases at V and 2 bases at J; junction bases unmatched: 5. Per the germline V gene, CDR1 is SGHAT and CDR2 is FQNNGV. The CDR3 runs 16 residues. CDR3: CASSLGLAGTTDTQYF. For the CDR3, the DNA is TGTGCCAGCAGCCTCGGACTAGCGGGGACCACAGATACGCAGTATTTT. Complete variable domain (other parts from reference TRBV11-2 and TRBJ2-3): EAGVAQSPRYKIIEKRQSVAFWCNPISGHATLYWYQQILGQGPKLLIQFQNNGVVDDSQLPKDRFSAERLKGVDSTLKIQPAKLEDSAVYLCASSLGLAGTTDTQYFGPGTRLTVL.

This chain connects TRBV30 to TRBJ1-2, with D maybe TRBD1 (6 bases). Looked up from germline, CDR1 is GTSNPN and CDR2 is SVGIG (reference sequence). This CDR3 has 13 residues. V lost 0 bases, J lost 10 bases, and 15 bases lay in between. CDR3 bases: TGTGCCTGGAGTGTGGGAGGGACAACTCCCTACACCTTC. Translating it yields CAWSVGGTTPYTF. The complete variable domain, with remaining parts taken from reference TRBV30 and TRBJ1-2, reads SQTIHQWPATLVQPVGSPLSLECTVEGTSNPNLYWYRQAAGRGLQLLFYSVGIGQISSEVPQNLSASRPQDRQFILSSKKLLLSDSGFYLCAWSVGGTTPYTFGSGTRLTVV.

The V call is TRBV27, the J call TRBJ2-2, with unresolved D. The V end was cut by 4 bases, the J end by 4 bases, with 19 bases between. The CDR3 spans 17 residues. Germline V CDR1 and CDR2: MNHEY, SMNVEV (reference sequence). CDR3 loop: CASSYSPDALGTGELFF. As DNA, the CDR3 is TGTGCCAGCAGTTACTCCCCGGACGCACTGGGCACCGGGGAGCTGTTTTTT.

The CDR3 loop is CASSEFWAARDTGELFF. The CDR3 DNA reads TGTGCCAGCAGTGAATTTTGGGCTGCCAGGGATACCGGGGAGCTGTTTTTT. This sequence joins TRBV25-1 and TRBJ2-2; D perhaps matches TRBD1 (5 bases). The CDR3 loop spans 17 amino acids. CDR1 is MGHDK, CDR2 SYGVNS, per germline. V was cut by 1 base and J by 5 bases, with 17 bases left in between.

The CDR3 sequence: CSAELGTDTQYF. The CDR3 DNA reads TGCAGCGCCGAACTTGGGACAGATACGCAGTATTTT. The chain couples TRBV29-1 to TRBJ2-3; D unclear. V was shortened by 7 bases and J by 3 bases, with 11 bases between the two germline ends. This CDR3 contains 12 residues. Germline CDR1 is SQVTM and CDR2 is ANQGSEA.

The V call is TRBV29-1, the J call TRBJ1-2; D remains ambiguous. The length of the CDR3 is 12 residues. Looked up from germline, CDR1 is SQVTM and CDR2 is ANQGSEA. Trimming removed 1 base from V and 8 bases from J, with 11 bases in between. The CDR3 coding sequence is TGCAGCGTTGAAGGTTGGGCGCGCGGCTACACCTTC. Encoded protein: CSVEGWARGYTF.